This TCR beta chain is from a study of blood T cells in healthy people across ages. Regarding the study as a whole: It was held that the diversity estimates obtained from one million T cells were underestimates. Per million T cells, TCR beta diversity dropped roughly linearly as age increased.

With 4 bases removed from V and 1 base from J, the gap between germline ends came to 10 bases. The CDR3 is 14 residues long. CDR1 is SGHVS and CDR2 is FQNEAQ in the germline V gene. A sample-barcoded 5' primer and a J-beta primer mix were used in a second PCR of roughly 7 to 11 cycles. Each CDR3 protein is one row after TCRdb ran MiXCR on the 5' RACE reads. Here the sample spans more than 650,000 distinct CDR3 sequences, about 20% being singletons. Each donor gave roughly 10 milliliters of peripheral blood. Samples each had at least 5 micrograms of total RNA extracted. Note on this clonotype: Its antigen remains unidentified.

This chain uses TRBV7-8 with TRBJ2-5; D not certain. The receptor was derived from a man between 65 and 80 years old in good health. Input material: blood. The CDR3 DNA reads as TGTGCCAGCAGCTGGGTAGCCCCCCAAGAGACCCAGTACTTC. It encodes CASSWVAPQETQYF.